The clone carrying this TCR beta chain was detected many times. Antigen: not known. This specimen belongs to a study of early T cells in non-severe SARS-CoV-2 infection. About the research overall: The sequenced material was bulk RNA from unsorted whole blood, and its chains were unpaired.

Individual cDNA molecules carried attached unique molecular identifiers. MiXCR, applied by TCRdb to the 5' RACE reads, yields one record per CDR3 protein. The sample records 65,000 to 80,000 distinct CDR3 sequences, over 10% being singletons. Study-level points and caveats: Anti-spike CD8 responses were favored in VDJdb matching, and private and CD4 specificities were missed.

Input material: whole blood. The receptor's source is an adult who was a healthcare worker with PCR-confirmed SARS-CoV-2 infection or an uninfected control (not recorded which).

CDR3 sequence reads: CSASGARSYEQYF. CDR3 DNA: TGCAGTGCTAGCGGTGCGAGGTCCTACGAGCAGTACTTC. The V call is TRBV20-1, the J call TRBJ2-7; the D is unclear. The CDR3 has 13 amino acids. V was shortened by 3 bases and J by 1 base, with 10 bases between the two germline ends. CDR1 and CDR2 (germline): DFQATT, SNEGSKA (reference sequence).